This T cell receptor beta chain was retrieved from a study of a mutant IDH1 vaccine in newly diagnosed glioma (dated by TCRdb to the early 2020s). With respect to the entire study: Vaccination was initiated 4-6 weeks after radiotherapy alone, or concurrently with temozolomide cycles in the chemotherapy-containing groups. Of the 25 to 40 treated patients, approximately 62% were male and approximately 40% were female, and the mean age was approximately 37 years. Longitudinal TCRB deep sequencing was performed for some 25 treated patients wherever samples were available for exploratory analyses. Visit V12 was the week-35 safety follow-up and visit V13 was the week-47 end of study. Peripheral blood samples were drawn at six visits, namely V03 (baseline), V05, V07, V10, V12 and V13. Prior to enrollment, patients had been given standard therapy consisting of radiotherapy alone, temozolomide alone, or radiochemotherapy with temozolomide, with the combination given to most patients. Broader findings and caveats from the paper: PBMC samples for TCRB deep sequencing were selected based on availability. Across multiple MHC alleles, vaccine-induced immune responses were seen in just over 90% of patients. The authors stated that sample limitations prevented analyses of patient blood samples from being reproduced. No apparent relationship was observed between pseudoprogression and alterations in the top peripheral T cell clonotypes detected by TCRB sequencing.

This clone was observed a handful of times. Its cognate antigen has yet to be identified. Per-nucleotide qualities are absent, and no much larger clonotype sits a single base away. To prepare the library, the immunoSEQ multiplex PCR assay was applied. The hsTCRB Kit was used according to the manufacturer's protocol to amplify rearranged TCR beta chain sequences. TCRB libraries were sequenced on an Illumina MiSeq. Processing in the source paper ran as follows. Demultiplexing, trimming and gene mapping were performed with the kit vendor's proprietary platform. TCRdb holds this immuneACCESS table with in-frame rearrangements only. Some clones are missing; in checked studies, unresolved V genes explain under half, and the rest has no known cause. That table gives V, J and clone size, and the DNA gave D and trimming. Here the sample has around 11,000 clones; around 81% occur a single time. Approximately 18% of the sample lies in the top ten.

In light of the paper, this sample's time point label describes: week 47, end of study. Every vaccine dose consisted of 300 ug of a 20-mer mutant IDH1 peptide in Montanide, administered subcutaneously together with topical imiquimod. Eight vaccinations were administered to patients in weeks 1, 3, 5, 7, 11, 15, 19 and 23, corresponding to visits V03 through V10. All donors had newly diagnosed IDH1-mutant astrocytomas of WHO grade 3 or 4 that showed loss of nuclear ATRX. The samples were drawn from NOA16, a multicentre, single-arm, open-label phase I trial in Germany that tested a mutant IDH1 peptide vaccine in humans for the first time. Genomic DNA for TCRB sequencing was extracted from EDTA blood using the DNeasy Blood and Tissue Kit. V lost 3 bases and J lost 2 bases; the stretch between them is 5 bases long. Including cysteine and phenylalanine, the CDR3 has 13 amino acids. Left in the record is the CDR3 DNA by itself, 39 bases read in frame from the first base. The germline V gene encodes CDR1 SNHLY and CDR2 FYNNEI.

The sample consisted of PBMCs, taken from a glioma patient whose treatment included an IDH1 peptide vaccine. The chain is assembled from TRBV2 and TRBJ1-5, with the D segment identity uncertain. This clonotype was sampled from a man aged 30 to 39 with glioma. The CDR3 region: CASSESRNQPQHF. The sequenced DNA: TGTGCCAGCAGTGAGTCGCGCAATCAGCCCCAGCATTTT.